These 4 T cell receptor beta chains came from one sample sequenced in a study of shared clonotypes between healthy human individuals (dated by TCRdb to 2018 to 2021). Libraries were built with the immunoSEQ multiplex PCR assay. The source is immuneACCESS, and TCRdb retained only in-frame sequences with V and J called. Part of the clones is not carried over; for the studies checked, unresolved V genes explain less than half of this, and the remainder is unexplained. In this sample the table shows over 2 million clones, about 90% of which occur a single time. The top ten clonotypes cover approximately 0.41% of the sample. Sequencing was performed on naive CD4+ T cells from PBMCs. The sample's cell subset or site, from its label and the paper: CD45RA+ positively selected. The source of these receptors is a man between 18 and 29 years old in good health. Some clones in this sample may be carry-over from other donors' samples.

The CDR3 sequence is CASSLVGTLAGANTQYF. The CDR3 DNA sequence: TGCGCCAGCAGCTTGGTCGGTACACTAGCGGGAGCCAATACGCAGTATTTT. The V gene is TRBV5-1, the J gene TRBJ2-3; TRBD2 agrees at 11 bases. V lost 0 bases, J lost 7 bases, and 10 bases stayed unmatched. This CDR3 has 17 amino acids. CDR1 SGHRS and CDR2 YFSETQ come from the germline V gene.

The count of this clone is one. V gene TRBV28 combines with J gene TRBJ1-2; 8 bases are shared with TRBD1. Germline values: CDR1 MDHEN, CDR2 SYDVKM. The CDR3 has 13 amino acids. V shed 7 bases, J shed 5 bases, and the junction held 6 bases outside the gene matches. This chain's CDR3 is CASTAGGIYGYTF. As DNA, the CDR3 is TGTGCCAGCACCGCAGGGGGCATTTATGGCTACACCTTC.

V gene TRBV4-3 combines with J gene TRBJ1-2; a possible D gene is TRBD1 (6 bases). Germline V gene data show CDR1 as LGHNA and CDR2 as YSLEER. The CDR3 extends over 16 amino acids. V was clipped by 5 bases and J by 3 bases, with 19 bases between them. Written as DNA, the CDR3 is TGCGCCAGCAGCACTTACAGGGTAATGGGTGACTATGGCTACACCTTC. Protein: CASSTYRVMGDYGYTF.

The chain is built from TRBV6-1 and TRBJ2-7; TRBD1 matches 10 bases. The ends lost 7 bases at V and 3 bases at J; junction bases unmatched: 3. Per germline, CDR1 MNHNS and CDR2 SASEGT. There are 13 residues in the CDR3. In nucleotides, the CDR3 is TGTGCCAGCACTCGGACAGGGGGCTACGAGCAGTACTTC. This translates into CASTRTGGYEQYF.